The rows below give T cell receptor beta chains drawn from one sample of a study of Graves' ophthalmopathy and Graves' hyperthyroidism. Each CDR3 protein is one row after TCRdb ran MiXCR on the multiplex PCR reads. The table records roughly 610,000 distinct CDR3 sequences, over 20% of them present only once. Material: peripheral blood. Source of these receptors: a woman younger than 35 with stable Graves' hyperthyroidism. Some clones in this sample may be carry-over from other donors' samples. CDR3s include the opening cysteine and the closing phenylalanine or tryptophan. The order of the fields is V gene, CDR3 protein.

V: TRBV6-1
CDR3: CASSGWTAAYEQYF

V: TRBV6-5
CDR3: CASSYGEAGELFF

V: TRBV6-1
CDR3: CASRTGTTQETQYF

V: TRBV6-2/TRBV6-3
CDR3: CASSYSGIYQPQHF

V: TRBV6-1
CDR3: CASSVGSWDGYTF

V: TRBV28
CDR3: CASSLMGGQGTQYF

V: TRBV6-5
CDR3: CASSSFQGYNQPQHF

V: TRBV24-1
CDR3: CATSDPSSGNTIYF

V: TRBV6-5
CDR3: CASSLEGAAAFF

V: TRBV6-1
CDR3: CASSDRWGGSTDTQYF

V: TRBV15
CDR3: CATSRVGETQYF

V: TRBV6-5
CDR3: CASSLTSGGALDEQYF

V: TRBV11-3
CDR3: CASSFVGARGETQYF

V: TRBV2
CDR3: CASRLFTGGITEAFF

V: TRBV20-1
CDR3: CSAKGYSNTEAFF

V: TRBV11-3
CDR3: CASSLYRVTGELFF

V: TRBV20-1
CDR3: CSANAGVGTYEQYF

V: TRBV14
CDR3: CASSPTLGALQETQYF

V: TRBV28
CDR3: CASSPPQIAGEQYF

V: TRBV7-2
CDR3: CASSQGAGTGNTIYF

V: TRBV6-2/TRBV6-3
CDR3: CASSGSGTASYGYTF

V: TRBV20-1
CDR3: CSAARQSHEQYF

V: TRBV2
CDR3: CASSEARDVSVETQYF

V: TRBV28
CDR3: CASSPTRFQETQYF

V: TRBV6-2/TRBV6-3
CDR3: CASRDRAYEQYF

V: TRBV6-4
CDR3: CASSDSRGLAGDYEQYF

V: TRBV12-3/TRBV12-4
CDR3: CASSSTGLNYEQYF

V: TRBV13
CDR3: CASSRTGSQPQHF

V: TRBV2
CDR3: CASSEFWTSGELFF

V: TRBV30
CDR3: CAWSGGLAESSYEQYF

V: TRBV6-2/TRBV6-3
CDR3: CASSQRGPGNTIYF

V: TRBV12-3/TRBV12-4
CDR3: CASSLITGLAGSNYGYTF

V: TRBV20-1
CDR3: CSARRGDYQPQHF

V: TRBV29-1
CDR3: CSVDTVETQYF

V: TRBV6-1
CDR3: CASSAKAGGGNTF

V: TRBV4-1
CDR3: CASSQAAGGNTEAFF

V: TRBV12-3/TRBV12-4
CDR3: CASSSRRDQINIKYF

V: TRBV6-4
CDR3: CATPVRDRGQANTEAFF

V: TRBV12-3/TRBV12-4
CDR3: CASAVGSGELFF

V: TRBV7-2
CDR3: CASSSPGTIRFEQYF

V: TRBV7-8
CDR3: CASSPRDGGYLNTEAFF

V: TRBV4-1
CDR3: CASSQDRAAFYGYTF

V: TRBV30
CDR3: CAHGTGWGGGYTF

V: TRBV5-6
CDR3: CASSLAFVIGELFF